This TCR beta chain originates from a study of blood T cell repertoires in COVID-19 (dated by TCRdb to 2020 to 2022). With respect to the entire study: Collaborator samples came from the United States, Italy and Spain and covered acute and convalescent phases of COVID-19. The material from the prospective study consisted of cDNA or gDNA derived from T cells, B-cell-depleted T cells, or PBMCs. Deeply sampled blood TCRbeta repertoires from subjects exposed to, actively infected with, or recovered from COVID-19 were included in the dataset. The repertoires were made available in a free public database intended to serve as a resource for research on the immune response to SARS-CoV-2. The samples were drawn from the first 160 participants of the ongoing ImmuneRACE study and from over 950 subjects provided by 6 global collaborators. Nearly every sample came with metadata listing a de-identified subject ID, COVID-19 status, age in years and sex. Where available, HLA class I and class II types were obtained from metadata supplied by the sample provider rather than from assay-based typing. Here is what the overall study found, with its caveats: The amount of clinical and demographic metadata varied by source and participant and was provided uncurated.

TCRbeta CDR3 regions were amplified from genomic DNA using the immunoSEQ Assay, a bias-controlled multiplex PCR. Per the source publication's procedure: Nucleated cell counts per sample were estimated from amplification of reference gene primers within the assay. To quantify the absolute abundance of each unique TCRbeta CDR3 rearrangement, sequence reads were collapsed and filtered. Productive Simpson clonality was computed per sample as the square root of Simpson's diversity index over productive rearrangements. Here the immuneACCESS table is served through TCRdb, limited to in-frame sequences with V and J called. Missing clones are a known gap in these copies; in checked studies unresolved V genes cover under half, and the rest lacks a known reason. V, J and clone size derive from that table, while D and trimming were established from the DNA sequence. This sample comprises about 45,000 clones, over 70% of them detected only once. The top ten constitute over 11% of the sample.

The collaborating institutions used their own protocols to collect whole blood in K2EDTA tubes. For TCRbeta analysis, collaborators shipped samples in one of three forms: frozen whole blood, isolated PBMCs, or DNA extracted from either of those sample types. CDR1 is given as SGHTA and CDR2 as FQGTGA, both from the germline V gene. There are 19 amino acids in the CDR3, from cysteine to phenylalanine inclusive. The retained sequence is limited to the CDR3, 57 bases, with the frame set at the first base. Trimming accounts for 5 bases at V and 4 bases at J, while the number of junction bases matched to no gene is 11. On this clone itself: Its antigen specificity is not known. No clone much larger than this one lies a single base away; base qualities are absent.

Sequencing was done on a sample of peripheral blood. The chain is assembled from TRBV7-3 and TRBJ2-1, and 16 junction bases match TRBD2. The source is a human donor in a cohort sampled during active COVID-19. The CDR3 corresponds to CASSRGSGLAGGPYNEQFF. The nucleotide sequence is given as TGTGCCAGCAGCCGGGGGTCGGGACTAGCGGGAGGGCCTTACAATGAGCAGTTCTTC.